This T cell receptor (beta chain) was documented in a study of blood T cell repertoires in COVID-19. Study-level background: Sites across the United States, Italy and Spain contributed samples from acute and convalescent COVID-19. T cells, B-cell-depleted T cells, or PBMCs supplied cDNA or gDNA.

Original methodology: Nucleated cell counts were estimated from reference gene primer amplification. TCRdb's table, derived via immunoSEQ multiplex PCR, lists solely in-frame clones and lacks some. V and J calls and clone size follow that table, whereas D and trimming were derived from the DNA. The data hold some 56,000 clones, with 89% observed a single time. This clone was recorded once. CDR1 is SGHTA and CDR2 is FQGNSA in the germline V gene. Trimming stripped 1 base from V and 5 bases from J, with 21 bases between. The CDR3 has 18 amino acids. The chain recombines TRBV7-2 with TRBJ2-1, with no clear D. This receptor was obtained from a human donor in a cohort sampled during active COVID-19. Sequencing was carried out using peripheral blood. This CDR3 reads CASSLEDGRVTTNNEQFF. CDR3 nucleotide sequence: TGTGCCAGCAGCTTAGAGGATGGTAGAGTAACTACTAACAATGAGCAGTTCTTC.